Below are 28 T cell receptor beta chains sequenced from a single sample in a study of blood T cell repertoires in COVID-19. The protocol was immunoSEQ multiplex PCR, while the TCRdb copy is restricted to in-frame clones and leaves out a portion. The repertoire holds around 110,000 clones, over 75% seen once, with around 4.5% in the top ten. Sequencing was carried out using peripheral blood. The receptors were gathered from a woman in her sixties or seventies with acute or convalescent COVID-19.

The chain is built from TRBV19 and TRBJ2-3, with TRBD2 matching 7 bases. After removal of 7 bases from V and 5 bases from J, the junction contained 3 bases not matched to a gene. CDR1 LNHDA and CDR2 SQIVND come from the germline V gene (reference sequence). This CDR3 contains 12 residues. CDR3 DNA sequence: TGTGCCAGTAAATCTAGCGGAGATACGCAGTATTTT. Translated, it gives CASKSSGDTQYF.

Comments on this clone: Given a much more abundant clone one base away, this may be a read error. This CDR3 is CASSWGQNTEAFF. In nucleotides, the CDR3 is TGTGCCAGCAGTTGGGGACAGAACACTGAAGCTTTCTTT. V gene TRBV12-3 or TRBV12-4 combines with J gene TRBJ1-1; a possible D gene is TRBD1 (6 bases). The CDR3 extends over 13 amino acids. V dropped 4 bases and J dropped 1 base, with 7 bases sitting between them.

The gene calls are TRBV4-2 and TRBJ2-3; 9 nucleotides agree with TRBD2. The CDR3 is 13 amino acids. With V trimmed by 4 bases and J by 4 bases, 0 bases remained unmatched. The V gene's germline CDR1 is LGHNA and CDR2 YNFKEQ. The DNA for the CDR3 is TGTGCCAGCAGCCTAGCGGGGGCAGATACGCAGTATTTT. This translates into CASSLAGADTQYF.

The gene calls are TRBV12-3 or TRBV12-4 and TRBJ2-3; tentative D call: TRBD1 (5 bases). The CDR3 extends over 13 amino acids. The V gene lost 7 bases and the J gene lost 6 bases, with 14 bases spanning the gap. Written as DNA, the CDR3 is TGTGCCAGCACCTTTAGGGGAACGGATACGCAGTATTTT. Residues: CASTFRGTDTQYF.

In this sample, this clone turned up a few times. The gene calls are TRBV10-3 and TRBJ1-2; tentative D call: TRBD1 (6 bases). This CDR3 has 12 residues. The germline gives CDR1 ENHRY, CDR2 SYGVKD. V lost 4 bases to trimming and J lost 4 bases, with 7 bases between them. CDR3 nucleotide sequence: TGTGCCATCAGTGCGGACAGCTATGGCTACACCTTC. It specifies CAISADSYGYTF.

V is TRBV5-5 and J is TRBJ1-1; 10 bases fit TRBD1. CDR1 is SGHKS and CDR2 is YYEKEE in the germline V gene (reference sequence). The CDR3 contains 15 residues. Losses at the gene ends were 0 bases for V and 1 base for J; bases not matched to a gene: 0. The CDR3 bases are TGTGCCAGCAGCTTGGGACAGGGGGCGAACACTGAAGCTTTCTTT. Protein sequence: CASSLGQGANTEAFF.

This rearrangement joins TRBV18 to TRBJ1-2; possibly TRBD1 for D (6 bases). Trimming took off 6 bases at V and 0 bases at J, with 20 bases between the two ends. The germline V gene has CDR1 KGHSH and CDR2 LQKENI. CDR3 length: 17 amino acids. CDR3 coding DNA: TGTGCCAGCTCGGAAGGGGGGGGCGCGACGGCTAACTATGGCTACACCTTC. This sequence encodes CASSEGGGATANYGYTF. The whole variable domain, remainder taken from reference TRBV18 and TRBJ1-2, is NAGVMQNPRHLVRRRGQEARLRCSPMKGHSHVYWYRQLPEEGLKFMVYLQKENIIDESGMPKERFSAEFPKEGPSILRIQQVVRGDSAAYFCASSEGGGATANYGYTFGSGTRLTVV.

CDR3 loop: CASSSGTFGYTF. The CDR3 bases are TGTGCCAGTAGCTCAGGGACTTTCGGCTACACCTTC. The rearrangement uses TRBV19 and TRBJ1-2; D may be TRBD1 (5 bases). V lost 6 bases and J 8 bases, leaving 13 bases between the germline ends. Germline CDR1 and CDR2: LNHDA and SQIVND (reference sequence). This CDR3 contains 12 residues.

The chain couples TRBV5-4 to TRBJ1-2; 8 bases are shared with TRBD1. This CDR3 is 13 amino acids long. Germline values: CDR1 SGHNT, CDR2 YYREEE (reference sequence). The ends lost 4 bases at V and 8 bases at J; junction bases unmatched: 7. Written as DNA, the CDR3 is TGTGCCAGCAGCATTACAGGGGGAGCAGGCTACACCTTC. As protein: CASSITGGAGYTF.

The chain has TRBV5-4 and TRBJ1-2; possibly TRBD1 for D (5 bases). In germline, CDR1 is SGHNT, CDR2 YYREEE (reference sequence). V was clipped by 1 base and J by 5 bases, with 9 bases between them. The CDR3 runs to 13 residues. CDR3 sequence: CASSLWGGYGYTF. The CDR3, as DNA: TGTGCCAGCAGCTTGTGGGGGGGTTATGGCTACACCTTC.

The chain is built from TRBV24-1 and TRBJ2-1; TRBD2 is a possible D gene (6 bases). The CDR3 length is 14 residues. Trimming removed 7 bases at V and 5 bases at J, with 14 bases between. CDR1 is KGHDR and CDR2 is SFDVKD in the germline V gene. The CDR3 region has the DNA TGTGCCACCAGCCCGAGTGGGGGGAACAATGAGCAGTTCTTC. This gives the protein CATSPSGGNNEQFF.

The CDR3 loop is CASSFPGNSPLHF. CDR3 nucleotide sequence: TGTGCCAGCAGTTTCCCCGGGAATTCACCCCTCCACTTT. The chain uses TRBV27 and TRBJ1-6; D not resolved. Trimming removed 3 bases at V and 7 bases at J, with 7 bases between. The germline V gene has CDR1 MNHEY and CDR2 SMNVEV (reference sequence). The CDR3 runs 13 residues.

This sequence joins TRBV5-6 and TRBJ2-3, with D tentatively TRBD2 (7 bases). The CDR3 has 15 amino acids. Trimming removed 6 bases from V and 2 bases from J, with 16 bases in between. Germline CDR1 and CDR2: SGHDT and YYEEEE. DNA of the CDR3: TGTGCCAGCACCCTGGGGGGGCAAGTCACAGATACGCAGTATTTT. This codes for CASTLGGQVTDTQYF. Full variable domain (rest looked up from reference TRBV5-6 and TRBJ2-3): DAGVTQSPTHLIKTRGQQVTLRCSPKSGHDTVSWYQQALGQGPQFIFQYYEEEERQRGNFPDRFSGHQFPNYSSELNVNALLLGDSALYLCASTLGGQVTDTQYFGPGTRLTVL.

A remark on this clone: This CDR3 is also generated by other DNA sequences in the sample. V usage is TRBV7-8 and J usage is TRBJ1-1, with D maybe TRBD1 (6 bases). The CDR3 extends over 14 amino acids. Between the trimmed V and J ends, which lost 5 bases and 5 bases, there was a span of 15 bases. Germline lookup yields CDR1 SGHVS and CDR2 FQNEAQ. The CDR3 DNA is TGTGCCAGCAGCCCCCTCGACAGGAAGACTGAAGCTTTCTTT. As protein: CASSPLDRKTEAFF.

In nucleotides, the CDR3 is TGTGCCAGCAGCCCCCAGGGGCAGAATCAGCCCCAGCATTTT. It translates to CASSPQGQNQPQHF. The chain is built from TRBV5-6 and TRBJ1-5, with D possibly TRBD1 on 6 matching bases. The CDR3 sequence is 14 residues long. The V end was cut by 4 bases, the J end by 4 bases, with 12 bases between. Germline V gives CDR1 SGHDT, CDR2 YYEEEE.

In this sample, this clone turned up once. This chain joins TRBV19 and TRBJ1-1, with a possible D match to TRBD1 (6 bases). The CDR3 length is 13 residues. The V and J ends lost 3 bases and 5 bases respectively, with 10 bases between them. Germline CDR1 is LNHDA and CDR2 is SQIVND (reference sequence). The CDR3 DNA reads TGTGCCAGTAGTATCAGGGGCGGGACTGAAGCTTTCTTT. Protein: CASSIRGGTEAFF.

This chain links TRBV19 with TRBJ1-5, with a weak D call TRBD1 (5 bases). Trimming removed 7 bases at V and 6 bases at J, with 16 bases between. From germline, CDR1 is LNHDA and CDR2 SQIVND (reference sequence). There are 14 residues in the CDR3. In DNA form, the CDR3 reads TGTGCCAGTAAAGGGGATCGAAGGTTTCAGCCCCAGCATTTT. Its translation: CASKGDRRFQPQHF.

For this clone: This sample includes further DNA sequences coding for the same CDR3. V usage is TRBV29-1 and J usage is TRBJ1-1, with a possible D match to TRBD1 (6 bases). There are 18 residues in the CDR3. Germline CDR1 is SQVTM and CDR2 is ANQGSEA. V dropped 6 bases and J dropped 4 bases, with 30 bases sitting between them. CDR3 in amino acids: CSVDNRADSGKGGTEAFF. The DNA of the CDR3 is TGCAGCGTCGACAACCGCGCGGACTCGGGGAAAGGGGGCACTGAAGCTTTCTTT.

The J gene is TRBJ1-1, the V gene TRBV29-1, with TRBD1 matching 7 bases. Per the germline V gene, CDR1 is SQVTM and CDR2 is ANQGSEA. V trimming: 0 bases; J trimming: 5 bases; junction bases outside the gene matches: 9. The CDR3 extends over 15 amino acids. The CDR3 bases are TGCAGCGTTGAAGATCTTAGCAGGGGGAAGACTGAAGCTTTCTTT. The encoded protein is CSVEDLSRGKTEAFF.

This clone was picked up a small number of times. J is TRBJ1-1 and V is TRBV10-3, with 7 bases lining up with TRBD1. CDR3 size: 14 residues. Per the germline V gene, CDR1 is ENHRY and CDR2 is SYGVKD. The V gene end was trimmed by 5 bases and the J gene end by 1 base; junction bases not matched to a gene: 4. The CDR3 reads CAISQQGSNTEAFF. In DNA, the CDR3 is TGTGCCATCAGTCAACAGGGGTCGAACACTGAAGCTTTCTTT.

The rearrangement uses TRBV6-5 and TRBJ1-4; 10 positions match TRBD1. This CDR3 spans 15 amino acids. Trimming removed 8 bases from V and 7 bases from J; junction bases left unmatched: 10. Germline V gene data show CDR1 as MNHEY and CDR2 as SVGAGI. CDR3: CASAPTGGSFEKLFF. DNA for the CDR3: TGTGCCAGCGCACCGACAGGGGGCTCCTTTGAAAAACTGTTTTTT.

The chain is built from TRBV11-3 and TRBJ2-2, with D perhaps TRBD2 (5 bases). Germline assignment: CDR1 SGHNT and CDR2 YENEEA. V was trimmed by 7 bases and J by 1 base, leaving 13 bases between them. The CDR3 has 15 amino acids. The CDR3 DNA is TGTGCCAGCACCTCAATAGGAGGGAACACCGGGGAGCTGTTTTTT. As protein: CASTSIGGNTGELFF.

This clone was counted once. The V and J genes are TRBV20-1 and TRBJ1-2; perhaps TRBD1 as D (5 bases). V was cut by 5 bases and J by 7 bases, with 11 bases left in between. Germline loops: CDR1 DFQATT, CDR2 SNEGSKA (reference sequence). The CDR3 consists of 11 residues. This chain's CDR3 is CSALTEVGYTF. CDR3 DNA: TGCAGTGCTTTGACAGAGGTTGGCTACACCTTC.

This clone has more than one count but fewer than ten. The J gene is TRBJ2-1, the V gene TRBV5-4, with TRBD2 matching over 7 bases. CDR3 length: 15 amino acids. Looked up from germline, CDR1 is SGHNT and CDR2 is YYREEE (reference sequence). With 0 bases clipped from V and 5 bases from J, the junction kept 5 bases outside the gene matches. The DNA of the CDR3 is TGTGCCAGCAGCTTGGGAGGGCTAGCGGACAATGAGCAGTTCTTC. This sequence encodes CASSLGGLADNEQFF.

The CDR3 nucleotides read TGTGCCAGCAGCGTAGGGACATCGGAGCCCTATGGCTACACCTTC. Its translation is CASSVGTSEPYGYTF. This chain uses TRBV9 with TRBJ1-2; D might be TRBD1 (5 bases). The germline V and J ends were trimmed by 0 bases and 4 bases, with 13 bases remaining between them. This CDR3 is 15 amino acids long. The V gene's germline CDR1 is SGDLS and CDR2 YYNGEE.

A note on this clone: The junction differs from germline at one of its ends, possibly a read error. The chain carries TRBV19 and TRBJ1-4; D perhaps matches TRBD1 (6 bases). The CDR3 contains 15 residues. Germline CDR1 LNHDA, CDR2 SQIVND (reference sequence). CDR3 region: CASSDPGETKEKLFF. In DNA form, the CDR3 reads TGTGCCAGTAGTGACCCAGGGGAGACTAAAGAAAAACTGTTTTTT.

The rearrangement uses TRBV9 and TRBJ2-5, with TRBD2 matching 9 bases. The J segment lost 7 bases and the V segment lost 3 bases, leaving 13 bases of the junction unmatched. The CDR3 extends over 16 amino acids. Germline V gene lookup returns CDR1 SGDLS and CDR2 YYNGEE. CDR3 protein: CASSEGRSGGYGTQYF. CDR3 nucleotides: TGTGCCAGCAGCGAGGGGAGGAGCGGGGGGTATGGGACCCAGTACTTC.

The chain is built from TRBV19 and TRBJ2-7; TRBD1 aligns across 7 bases. The CDR3 covers 15 residues. V was clipped by 4 bases and J by 2 bases; unmatched bases: 8. Germline CDR1 reads LNHDA; CDR2 reads SQIVND (reference sequence). The CDR3 DNA sequence: TGTGCCAGTAGTAGTCTAAAACAGGGGCCCTACGAGCAGTACTTC. Its translation: CASSSLKQGPYEQYF.